This T cell receptor beta chain was retrieved from a study of CD8+ T cells in alopecia areata. About the study: Treated patients were dosed with oral tofacitinib, taking 5 to 10 mg twice daily. Tofacitinib was given for 6 to 18 months, then stopped for 6 months. Points from the study as a whole: Sequencing of scalp tissue also captures the resident alphabeta T cells of normal skin. An increase in clonality over normal scalp was evident in lesional scalp, especially alopecia totalis/universalis.

The CDR3 spans 16 residues. With V trimmed by 0 bases and J by 2 bases, 1 base remained unmatched. CDR1 is LGHNA and CDR2 is YNFKEQ in the germline V gene. Extracted RNA was reverse transcribed into cDNA, the sequencing template. Repertoires were generated with immunoSEQ multiplex PCR, while TCRdb's copy carries only in-frame clones and drops some. The data show about 10,000 clones, approximately 58% seen once. This clone has just a few counts. The antigen remains unidentified. Lesional scalp tissue (obtained by punch biopsy) and peripheral blood were collected from alopecia areata patients. The sample here was skin, taken at week 0. The rearrangement uses TRBV4-2 and TRBJ2-1; 10 nucleotides match TRBD2. The TCR originated in a human donor with alopecia areata. The CDR3 loop is CASSQEAGGTYNEQFF. CDR3 bases: TGTGCCAGCAGCCAAGAAGCGGGGGGGACCTACAATGAGCAGTTCTTC.